Below are 24 T cell receptor beta chains sequenced from a single sample in a study of blood T cell repertoires in COVID-19. Method: immunoSEQ multiplex PCR; TCRdb's copy keeps in-frame clones and lacks some. The sample consists of roughly 260,000 clones, about 90% of them appearing once. Material for sequencing was peripheral blood. These receptor sequences come from a woman aged 25 to 39 with COVID-19, enrolled during active disease.

The chain links TRBV2 to TRBJ2-1; 10 bases line up with TRBD1. The germline V gene has CDR1 SNHLY and CDR2 FYNNEI. The V and J ends lost 6 bases and 6 bases, in that order; junction bases with no gene match: 2. The CDR3 totals 13 residues. The CDR3 nucleotides are TGTGCCAGCAGCGGACAGGGGGTCAATGAGCAGTTCTTC. Translation gives CASSGQGVNEQFF.

This sequence joins TRBV5-1 and TRBJ1-2; D uncertain. The V end was cut by 0 bases, the J end by 3 bases, with 6 bases between. The CDR3 spans 13 residues. Per the germline V gene, CDR1 is SGHRS and CDR2 is YFSETQ. The CDR3 region has the DNA TGCGCCAGCAGCTTGGGACGGGACTATGGCTACACCTTC. This gives the protein CASSLGRDYGYTF.

The chain couples TRBV29-1 to TRBJ2-7; D is undetermined. V lost 4 bases, J lost 3 bases, and 7 bases lay in between. The CDR3 runs 11 residues. Germline V gene lookup returns CDR1 SQVTM and CDR2 ANQGSEA. Here the CDR3 DNA reads TGCAGCGTTGGCGGAAACTACGAGCAGTACTTC. This encodes CSVGGNYEQYF.

The chain links TRBV12-3 or TRBV12-4 to TRBJ2-1; the D is unclear. The CDR3 loop spans 13 amino acids. The V end lost 1 base, the J end lost 7 bases, and 8 bases lay between the germline ends. CDR3 sequence (DNA): TGTGCCAGCAGTTTAGACACCGGGAATGAGCAGTTCTTC. It encodes CASSLDTGNEQFF.

This chain uses TRBV10-2 with TRBJ1-2; TRBD1 aligns across 7 bases. Trimming took 6 bases from V and 9 from J; bases not matched to a gene: 10. This CDR3 is built from 13 residues. The germline V gene encodes CDR1 WSHSY and CDR2 SAAADI. The CDR3 DNA reads TGCGCCAGCAGCGACCCCGGGACAGAGAGCTACACCTTC. Translation gives CASSDPGTESYTF.

This chain joins TRBV19 and TRBJ2-3; no reliable D call. CDR3 size: 13 residues. Germline loops: CDR1 LNHDA, CDR2 SQIVND (reference sequence). The V and J ends lost 6 bases and 2 bases respectively, with 9 bases between them. In DNA form, the CDR3 reads TGTGCCAGTAGGCAACTCATCACAGATACGCAGTATTTT. It yields the protein CASRQLITDTQYF.

V gene TRBV27 combines with J gene TRBJ1-2, with TRBD1 matching 8 bases. Germline CDR1 MNHEY, CDR2 SMNVEV (reference sequence). V shed 5 bases, J shed 4 bases, and the junction held 9 bases outside the gene matches. The CDR3 is 15 residues long. CDR3 nucleotides: TGTGCCAGCAGTCCACCCGCCGGGACAGGCTATGGCTACACCTTC. Translating gives CASSPPAGTGYGYTF.

The rearrangement links TRBV30 to TRBJ1-6; 9 bases line up with TRBD1. The CDR3 is 14 residues long. The V gene end was trimmed by 1 base and the J gene end by 10 bases; junction bases not matched to a gene: 5. The germline V gene has CDR1 GTSNPN and CDR2 SVGIG (reference sequence). The CDR3 DNA follows: TGTGCCTGGAGTGCGACAGGGGGGGGATCACCCCTCCACTTT. Residues: CAWSATGGGSPLHF.

This sequence joins TRBV20-1 and TRBJ2-1; D may be TRBD1 (6 bases). Deletions cut 3 bases from V and 7 bases from J, with 16 bases between. The germline V gene encodes CDR1 DFQATT and CDR2 SNEGSKA (reference sequence). The CDR3 loop spans 14 amino acids. The CDR3 reads CSASAGAPRNEQFF. In DNA form, the CDR3 reads TGCAGTGCTAGTGCAGGGGCCCCCCGGAATGAGCAGTTCTTC.

V is TRBV6-5 and J is TRBJ2-7, with D maybe TRBD1 (6 bases). CDR3 length: 13 amino acids. Germline V CDR1 and CDR2: MNHEY, SVGAGI. The V end lost 2 bases, the J end lost 4 bases, and 9 bases lay between the germline ends. CDR3 sequence (DNA): TGTGCCAGCAGTTACGGGACAAAATACGAGCAGTACTTC. This encodes CASSYGTKYEQYF.

This clone occurred once. The genes are TRBV13 and TRBJ1-4; a possible D gene is TRBD1 (6 bases). V was trimmed by 6 bases and J by 3 bases, leaving 8 bases between them. Per germline, CDR1 PRHDT and CDR2 FYEKMQ (reference sequence). The CDR3 consists of 13 residues. The CDR3 spells CASSGTSNEKLFF. The CDR3 DNA reads TGTGCCAGCAGTGGGACATCTAATGAAAAACTGTTTTTT.

The genes are TRBV5-1 and TRBJ2-1, with TRBD2 identical over 10 bases. CDR1 is SGHRS and CDR2 is YFSETQ in the germline V gene. The CDR3 covers 15 residues. After removal of 4 bases from V and 10 bases from J, the junction contained 11 bases not matched to a gene. The CDR3 is CASSGSGRAGHEQFF. The CDR3 DNA sequence: TGCGCCAGCAGCGGAAGCGGGAGGGCCGGGCACGAGCAGTTCTTC.

V usage is TRBV28 and J usage is TRBJ1-3; D unresolved. V shed 5 bases and J shed 0 bases, with 8 bases lying between them. Germline CDR1 reads MDHEN; CDR2 reads SYDVKM. The CDR3 runs 14 residues. The CDR3, as DNA: TGTGCCAGCAGTGCACGTAGCTCTGGAAACACCATATATTTT. Translated, it gives CASSARSSGNTIYF.

This clone was seen a handful of times. The chain couples TRBV30 to TRBJ1-5, with unresolved D. The V gene lost 0 bases and the J gene lost 2 bases, with 11 bases spanning the gap. CDR1 is GTSNPN and CDR2 is SVGIG in the germline V gene (reference sequence). The CDR3 has 15 residues. The CDR3 DNA sequence: TGTGCCTGGAGTGTACCGGGATCGGGCAATCAGCCCCAGCATTTT. Translated: CAWSVPGSGNQPQHF.

V gene TRBV12-3 or TRBV12-4 combines with J gene TRBJ1-4; 7 bases are shared with TRBD1. The CDR3 spans 13 residues. V lost 4 bases, J lost 13 bases, and 9 bases stayed unmatched. CDR3: CASSWGQSSRLFF. CDR3 nucleotides: TGTGCCAGCAGTTGGGGACAGTCCAGTCGACTGTTTTTT.

V gene TRBV10-3 combines with J gene TRBJ2-1; TRBD2 matches at 7 bases. From germline, CDR1 is ENHRY and CDR2 SYGVKD. The trim removed 4 bases at V and 1 base at J, leaving 13 bases unmatched. This CDR3 spans 18 amino acids. CDR3 DNA: TGTGCCATCAGTGGGTCGGGTTCGCGGGAGTATTCCTACAATGAGCAGTTCTTC. Translated, it gives CAISGSGSREYSYNEQFF.

As DNA, the CDR3 is TGTGCCAGCAGCATCGGACGGGACTACGAGCAGTACTTC. It translates to CASSIGRDYEQYF. The V and J genes are TRBV7-3 and TRBJ2-7; D may be TRBD2 (5 bases). Trimming took 5 bases from V and 3 from J, leaving 11 bases between them. This CDR3 has 13 amino acids. From germline, CDR1 is SGHTA and CDR2 FQGTGA.

The chain has TRBV19 and TRBJ1-5; 7 positions agree with TRBD1. There are 14 residues in the CDR3. Germline V gene data show CDR1 as LNHDA and CDR2 as SQIVND (reference sequence). V lost 9 bases and J lost 1; bases outside the gene matches: 6. The chain's CDR3 is CASQRQGSNQPQHF. CDR3 DNA sequence: TGTGCCAGCCAGCGACAGGGCAGCAATCAGCCCCAGCATTTT.

V gene TRBV5-1 combines with J gene TRBJ1-6; 8 nucleotides line up with TRBD1. The V gene end was trimmed by 4 bases and the J gene end by 5 bases; junction bases not matched to a gene: 5. The germline gives CDR1 SGHRS, CDR2 YFSETQ. The CDR3 runs to 15 residues. CDR3 nucleotides: TGCGCCAGCAGCCTGACAGGGGAAGATAATTCACCCCTCCACTTT. It specifies CASSLTGEDNSPLHF.

The chain links TRBV28 to TRBJ2-7; TRBD1 matches at 12 bases. The CDR3 is made up of 14 amino acids. Germline lookup yields CDR1 MDHEN and CDR2 SYDVKM. Trimming at V came to 8 bases and at J to 4 bases, leaving 6 bases not matched to a gene. The CDR3 reads CASVRDRGLYEQYF. CDR3 sequence (DNA): TGTGCCAGCGTCAGGGACAGGGGGCTTTACGAGCAGTACTTC.

This clone was observed a single time. This chain uses TRBV15 with TRBJ2-7; the match to TRBD1 covers 7 bases. Germline CDR1 reads LNHNV; CDR2 reads YYDKDF (reference sequence). The CDR3 consists of 14 residues. The V segment lost 3 bases and the J segment 1 base; nucleotides outside the gene matches: 3. The CDR3 protein is CATSSLRGSYEQYF. Here the CDR3 DNA reads TGTGCCACCAGCAGCCTCAGGGGGTCCTACGAGCAGTACTTC.

The J gene is TRBJ1-5, the V gene TRBV18; 11 positions match TRBD1. Germline V gene lookup returns CDR1 KGHSH and CDR2 LQKENI. The CDR3 runs 17 residues. V was pared by 2 bases and J by 5 bases, with 8 bases of the junction left unmatched. CDR3 nucleotides: TGTGCCAGCTCACCAATTTTTAGGACAGGGGGCGATCAGCCCCAGCATTTT. This sequence encodes CASSPIFRTGGDQPQHF.

The table lists this clone with a count of one. This chain joins TRBV7-8 and TRBJ2-2; D gene unclear. Trimming cost V 1 base and J 8 bases, with 17 bases left between them. The germline CDR1 and CDR2 sequences are SGHVS and FQNEAQ. This CDR3 has 16 amino acids. CDR3 sequence reads: CASSLVSVAVNGELFF. The CDR3 bases are TGTGCCAGCAGCTTAGTCTCGGTAGCAGTCAATGGGGAGCTGTTTTTT.

The rearrangement joins TRBV7-9 to TRBJ2-7; 7 bases agree with TRBD1. The CDR3 extends over 15 amino acids. Germline assignment: CDR1 SEHNR and CDR2 FQNEAQ (reference sequence). Trimming cost V 4 bases and J 4 bases; bases outside gene matches: 10. The CDR3 bases are TGTGCCAGCAGCTCGTTCACTGGGACAGCTTACGAGCAGTACTTC. Encoded protein: CASSSFTGTAYEQYF.